The next 20 T cell receptor beta chains were all read from a single sample in a study of cytomegalovirus exposure and HLA in healthy donors. Vbeta (60) and Jbeta (13) primers were used in the PCR. Assay used: immunoSEQ multiplex PCR; TCRdb lists only in-frame clones, some missing. The data show approximately 140,000 clones, about three quarters seen once. The sequencing input was PBMCs. The receptor source for this set is a human donor in good health.

The chain has TRBV27 and TRBJ2-5, with a weak D call TRBD2 (6 bases). Germline assignment: CDR1 MNHEY and CDR2 SMNVEV (reference sequence). The CDR3 contains 13 residues. With 10 bases removed from V and 0 bases from J, the gap between germline ends came to 12 bases. The CDR3 loop is CATRGENQETQYF. CDR3 DNA: TGTGCCACCCGCGGGGAAAACCAAGAGACCCAGTACTTC.

This clone was detected once. V gene TRBV4-1 combines with J gene TRBJ2-1; D is possibly TRBD1 (6 bases). CDR3 size: 14 residues. Germline V CDR1 and CDR2: MGHRA, YSYEKL. V was trimmed by 0 bases and J by 12 bases, leaving 15 bases between them. CDR3 DNA sequence: TGCGCCAGCAGCCAAGAACCAAGACAGGTTTGGCAGTTCTTC. Its protein product is CASSQEPRQVWQFF.

The chain links TRBV18 to TRBJ2-7, with D tentatively TRBD1 (6 bases). Germline V gives CDR1 KGHSH, CDR2 LQKENI. The V and J ends lost 5 bases and 1 base respectively, with 9 bases between them. This CDR3 contains 13 residues. The CDR3: CASSGGLSYEQYF. The CDR3 DNA reads TGTGCCAGCTCAGGGGGCTTATCCTACGAGCAGTACTTC.

This chain links TRBV28 with TRBJ1-1; 8 bases align to TRBD1. CDR1 MDHEN and CDR2 SYDVKM come from the germline V gene. The junction had 12 bases not matched to a gene; V was cut back by 8 bases and J by 1 base. The CDR3 loop spans 16 amino acids. In nucleotides, the CDR3 is TGTGCCAGCGGACAGGGAGGGGGCGGGGGGAACACTGAAGCTTTCTTT. This encodes CASGQGGGGGNTEAFF.

The chain uses TRBV18 and TRBJ1-2; D ambiguous. Trimming left V 2 bases short and J 3 bases short, with 7 bases between. The CDR3 extends over 13 amino acids. Germline V gene sequence: CDR1 KGHSH, CDR2 LQKENI. The CDR3 DNA is TGTGCCAGCTCACCAGGCCAGGACTATGGCTACACCTTC. Its translation: CASSPGQDYGYTF.

The V gene is TRBV9, the J gene TRBJ2-2; 7 bases fit TRBD1. CDR1 is SGDLS and CDR2 is YYNGEE in the germline V gene. V lost 1 base to trimming and J lost 4 bases; unmatched junction nucleotides: 4. This CDR3 has 15 amino acids. In DNA form, the CDR3 reads TGTGCCAGCAGCGTACTGACAGGGAGCACCGGGGAGCTGTTTTTT. It encodes CASSVLTGSTGELFF.

The CDR3 region has the DNA TGTGCCGTCCGGGACAGGGGACGAGAGACCCAGTACTTC. Translation gives CAVRDRGRETQYF. V is TRBV19 and J is TRBJ2-5; 10 bases are a match to TRBD1. The length of the CDR3 is 13 residues. V lost 11 bases to trimming and J lost 4 bases; unmatched junction nucleotides: 7. Germline CDR1 is LNHDA and CDR2 is SQIVND (reference sequence).

The chain combines TRBV4-1 with TRBJ2-7; perhaps TRBD2 as D (5 bases). Looked up from germline, CDR1 is MGHRA and CDR2 is YSYEKL. CDR3 length: 13 amino acids. The V end lost 4 bases, the J end lost 3 bases, and 10 bases lay between the germline ends. CDR3 region: CASSPGLGYEQYF. CDR3 sequence (DNA): TGCGCCAGCAGCCCGGGGTTAGGCTACGAGCAGTACTTC.

The chain uses TRBV30 and TRBJ1-2, with 8 bases identical to TRBD1. Germline CDR1 GTSNPN, CDR2 SVGIG (reference sequence). CDR3 length: 19 amino acids. V shed 0 bases and J 5 bases; nucleotides not matched to a gene: 20. The DNA of the CDR3 is TGTGCCTGGAGTGTAAAGGTAGCGGACAGGGAGAGGTCGCTTTATGGCTACACCTTC. Translated, it gives CAWSVKVADRERSLYGYTF. Full variable domain (outside the CDR3, taken from reference TRBV30 and TRBJ1-2): SQTIHQWPATLVQPVGSPLSLECTVEGTSNPNLYWYRQAAGRGLQLLFYSVGIGQISSEVPQNLSASRPQDRQFILSSKKLLLSDSGFYLCAWSVKVADRERSLYGYTFGSGTRLTVV.

The J gene is TRBJ2-1, the V gene TRBV10-3; TRBD2 is a possible D gene (6 bases). The CDR3 has 15 amino acids. From germline, CDR1 is ENHRY and CDR2 SYGVKD. The ends were cut back, 1 base at V and 6 bases at J, with 13 bases in the middle. The CDR3 protein is CAISELTGEVNEQFF. DNA for the CDR3: TGTGCCATCAGTGAGTTGACGGGAGAGGTCAATGAGCAGTTCTTC.

This clone has more than one count but fewer than ten. This chain uses TRBV5-1 with TRBJ1-6, with D unresolved. The length of the CDR3 is 14 residues. The germline V and J ends were trimmed by 7 bases and 8 bases, with 16 bases remaining between them. Germline CDR1 SGHRS, CDR2 YFSETQ. Written as DNA, the CDR3 is TGCGCCAGCCGCGTGGGCACTAAGGATTCACCCCTCCACTTT. Translated, it gives CASRVGTKDSPLHF.

V and J are TRBV7-2 and TRBJ2-6; 8 nucleotides align to TRBD1. Trimming removed 5 bases from V and 2 bases from J; junction bases left unmatched: 14. Germline-derived CDR1 and CDR2 are SGHTA and FQGNSA. This CDR3 comprises 19 residues. The CDR3 protein is CASSKRGTGGLTGANVLTF. The CDR3 DNA is TGTGCCAGCAGCAAAAGAGGGACAGGCGGACTTACTGGGGCCAACGTCCTGACTTTC.

The V and J genes are TRBV6-5 and TRBJ2-1; 8 nucleotides match TRBD1. Germline V gives CDR1 MNHEY, CDR2 SVGAGI. The CDR3 sequence is 16 residues long. J lost 2 bases, V lost 0 bases, and 3 bases had no gene match. The CDR3 here is CASSYSSRGPYNEQFF. Written as DNA, the CDR3 is TGTGCCAGCAGTTACTCGAGCAGGGGGCCCTACAATGAGCAGTTCTTC.

The V gene is TRBV4-1, the J gene TRBJ2-3, with 8 bases fitting TRBD1. The junction had 3 bases not matched to a gene; V was cut back by 1 base and J by 0 bases. From germline, CDR1 is MGHRA and CDR2 YSYEKL. This CDR3 is built from 16 residues. The CDR3 bases are TGCGCCAGCAGCCAAGTTCAGGGGGCTAGCACAGATACGCAGTATTTT. Residues: CASSQVQGASTDTQYF.

This clone was recorded a few times. V and J are TRBV19 and TRBJ2-6; D gene unclear. This CDR3 region has 15 residues. Germline CDR1 and CDR2: LNHDA and SQIVND (reference sequence). Trimming cost V 3 bases and J 0 bases, with 6 bases left between them. The CDR3 protein is CASSIILSGANVLTF. For the CDR3, the DNA is TGTGCCAGTAGTATTATTCTCTCTGGGGCCAACGTCCTGACTTTC.

The gene calls are TRBV5-5 and TRBJ2-7; unclear D gene. In germline, CDR1 is SGHKS, CDR2 YYEKEE (reference sequence). V shed 0 bases and J shed 4 bases, with 11 bases lying between them. This CDR3 is 14 amino acids long. The CDR3 nucleotides read TGTGCCAGCAGCTTGGCGAGATACTATTACGAGCAGTACTTC. Its protein is CASSLARYYYEQYF. The complete variable domain, with remaining parts taken from reference TRBV5-5 and TRBJ2-7, reads DAGVTQSPTHLIKTRGQQVTLRCSPISGHKSVSWYQQVLGQGPQFIFQYYEKEERGRGNFPDRFSARQFPNYSSELNVNALLLGDSALYLCASSLARYYYEQYFGPGTRLTVT.

The rearrangement uses TRBV7-6 and TRBJ1-2; possible D gene TRBD1, 6 bases. The V end lost 0 bases, the J end lost 5 bases, and 7 bases lay between the germline ends. This CDR3 contains 13 residues. Germline V lookup: CDR1 SGHVS, CDR2 FNYEAQ. DNA of the CDR3: TGTGCCAGCAGCTTAGCCAGGGGTTATGGCTACACCTTC. Encoded protein: CASSLARGYGYTF.

The genes are TRBV4-1 and TRBJ1-5; no firm D call. Trimming shortened V by 2 bases and J by 4 bases, and 6 bases separated the two germline ends. CDR3 length equals 13 residues. CDR1 MGHRA and CDR2 YSYEKL come from the germline V gene. The DNA for the CDR3 is TGCGCCAGCAGCCAACAGGCTAATCAGCCCCAGCATTTT. Translation gives CASSQQANQPQHF.

In its sample, this clone was seen a few times. The chain is built from TRBV27 and TRBJ1-2; 10 nucleotides agree with TRBD1. V was pared by 4 bases and J by 11 bases, with 7 bases of the junction left unmatched. The length of the CDR3 is 13 residues. Per germline, CDR1 MNHEY and CDR2 SMNVEV (reference sequence). CDR3 nucleotides: TGTGCCAGCAGTTCACCCGGGGACAGGGGTTACACCTTC. Residues: CASSSPGDRGYTF.

The J gene is TRBJ2-5, the V gene TRBV6-5; 7 nucleotides match TRBD2. Germline trimming cut 5 bases from V and 3 bases from J; bases unmatched to any gene: 9. This CDR3 comprises 15 residues. Germline V gene sequence: CDR1 MNHEY, CDR2 SVGAGI. In nucleotides, the CDR3 is TGTGCCAGCAGTCAGTGGGGGGGGTCCGAAGAGACCCAGTACTTC. This gives the protein CASSQWGGSEETQYF.